This T cell receptor beta chain was sequenced in a study of T cells of healthy individuals. The V and J ends lost 6 bases and 1 base respectively, with 12 bases between them. Germline CDR1 is SQVTM and CDR2 is ANQGSEA. CDR3 size: 13 residues. TCRdb called the 5' RACE reads again in MiXCR, with one record for every CDR3 protein. The table has 60,000 to 75,000 distinct CDR3 sequences, around 15% seen once. The receptor comes from a human donor in good health. This chain uses TRBV29-1 with TRBJ1-1, with a tentative D call TRBD1 (5 bases). The CDR3 DNA is TGCAGCGTCCTCCGAACAGGGAACACTGAAGCTTTCTTT. Protein sequence: CSVLRTGNTEAFF.